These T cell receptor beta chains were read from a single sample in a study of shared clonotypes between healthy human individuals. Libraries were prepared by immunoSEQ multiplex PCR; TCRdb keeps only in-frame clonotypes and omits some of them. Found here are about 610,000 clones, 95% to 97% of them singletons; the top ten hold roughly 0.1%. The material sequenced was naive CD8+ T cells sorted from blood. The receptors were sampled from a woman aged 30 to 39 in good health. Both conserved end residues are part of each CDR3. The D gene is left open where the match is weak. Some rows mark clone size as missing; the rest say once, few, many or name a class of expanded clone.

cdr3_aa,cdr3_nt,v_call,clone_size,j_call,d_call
CASSPLAGVETQYF,TGCGCCAGCAGCCCACTAGCGGGAGTGGAGACCCAGTACTTC,TRBV4-1,once,TRBJ2-5,TRBD2
CASSPSFGTGGLDYGYTF,TGTGCCAGCAGCCCCTCCTTCGGGACAGGGGGTTTGGACTATGGCTACACCTTC,TRBV7-6,-,TRBJ1-2,TRBD1
CASSREINSYNEQFF,TGTGCCAGCAGCCGCGAGATAAACTCCTACAATGAGCAGTTCTTC,TRBV28,-,TRBJ2-1,-
CASSFSAGANTEAFF,TGTGCCAGCAGTTTCTCCGCCGGGGCGAACACTGAAGCTTTCTTT,TRBV27,-,TRBJ1-1,-
CASRGGGKADTQYF,TGCGCCAGCCGAGGGGGGGGGAAGGCAGATACGCAGTATTTT,TRBV4-1,-,TRBJ2-3,-
CSVEEGTGGYEQYF,TGCAGCGTTGAAGAGGGGACAGGGGGGTACGAGCAGTACTTC,TRBV29-1,-,TRBJ2-7,TRBD1
CASMGRGEPEQFF,TGTGCCAGCATGGGACGGGGGGAACCCGAGCAGTTCTTC,TRBV5-4,-,TRBJ2-1,TRBD2
CASSGVPASEKLFF,TGCGCCAGTTCGGGAGTTCCCGCCAGCGAAAAACTGTTTTTT,TRBV10-2,-,TRBJ1-4,-
CASSADGIMQPQHF,TGTGCCAGCAGCGCAGACGGGATAATGCAGCCCCAGCATTTT,TRBV9,-,TRBJ1-5,-
CASSQGTGSGGNTIYF,TGCGCCAGCAGTCAAGGAACAGGGTCCGGCGGAAACACCATATATTTT,TRBV23-1,-,TRBJ1-3,-
CASSPPRTASSYEQYF,TGTGCCAGCAGCCCCCCAAGGACCGCGAGCTCCTACGAGCAGTACTTC,TRBV7-8,once,TRBJ2-7,-
CASSPAGGWGNQPQHF,TGTGCCAGCAGCCCTGCGGGAGGCTGGGGCAATCAGCCCCAGCATTTT,TRBV6-6,-,TRBJ1-5,-
CASSYLDGGYQPQHF,TGTGCCAGCAGTTACTTAGACGGCGGATATCAGCCCCAGCATTTT,TRBV6-5,-,TRBJ1-5,-
CASTPRGGETQYF,TGTGCCAGCACCCCCAGGGGGGGGGAGACCCAGTACTTC,TRBV28,-,TRBJ2-5,-
CASHGTGGTEAFF,TGTGCCAGCCATGGGACAGGGGGCACTGAAGCTTTCTTT,TRBV6-5,-,TRBJ1-1,TRBD1
CASSRREAGASTDTQYF,TGTGCCAGCAGTCGTCGCGAAGCGGGAGCTTCCACAGATACGCAGTATTTT,TRBV28,once,TRBJ2-3,TRBD2
CATSRGGVSSEQYF,TGTGCCACCAGCAGAGGAGGGGTTAGCTCCGAGCAGTACTTC,TRBV15,once,TRBJ2-7,-
CASSGGVMNTEAFF,TGTGCCAGCAGCGGGGGAGTTATGAACACTGAAGCTTTCTTT,TRBV5-6,-,TRBJ1-1,-
CASSPRQATYEQYF,TGTGCCAGCAGCCCGCGACAGGCTACCTACGAGCAGTACTTC,TRBV5-6,-,TRBJ2-7,-
CASHLPARGLAVSYNEQFF,TGTGCCAGCCACCTGCCTGCCCGGGGTTTAGCGGTCTCCTACAATGAGCAGTTCTTC,TRBV2,-,TRBJ2-1,-
CASSFSVKGEQYF,TGTGCCAGCAGCTTCTCCGTTAAGGGAGAGCAGTACTTC,TRBV5-5,-,TRBJ2-7,-
CASSAVPGGSYEQYF,TGTGCCAGCAGCGCCGTTCCAGGGGGGTCCTACGAGCAGTACTTC,TRBV5-8,once,TRBJ2-7,-
CASSQRQGGTQYF,TGTGCCAGCAGCCAGAGACAGGGGGGAACCCAGTACTTC,TRBV13,-,TRBJ2-5,TRBD1
CASSMGQGFTDTQYF,TGTGCCAGTAGTATGGGACAGGGATTCACAGATACGCAGTATTTT,TRBV19,once,TRBJ2-3,TRBD1
CASNAGPGRTYEQYF,TGTGCCAGCAACGCCGGGCCGGGGAGGACCTACGAGCAGTACTTC,TRBV7-9,-,TRBJ2-7,-